These 17 T cell receptor beta chains were sequenced from one sample in a study of T cell repertoires in cytomegalovirus infection. No antigen is known for these receptors. In TCRdb, the reads were re-called with MiXCR into one record per CDR3 protein. The repertoire holds 650,000 to 850,000 distinct CDR3 sequences, with approximately 32% as singletons. This specimen consisted of cultured CD8+ T cells from PBMCs, obtained from culture after CMV antigen stimulation. These receptors were collected from a human donor in good health (CMV status not recorded). Some clones in this sample may be carry-over from other donors' samples.

In the case of this clonotype: A junction end diverges from the germline sequence, so it may reflect a read error. The V gene is TRBV28, the J gene TRBJ2-2, with D perhaps given as TRBD1 or TRBD2 (5 bases each). The CDR3 spans 12 residues. The germline V gene encodes CDR1 MDHEN and CDR2 SYDVKM. The chain's CDR3 is CAWGTGPGVLFF. The DNA for the CDR3 is TGTGCTTGGGGGACGGGCCCCGGGGTGCTGTTTTTT.

V usage is TRBV7-6 and J usage is TRBJ2-1, with 8 bases lining up with TRBD1. The ends lost 4 bases at V and 7 bases at J; junction bases unmatched: 9. The germline CDR1 and CDR2 sequences are SGHVS and FNYEAQ. This CDR3 contains 15 residues. The CDR3 is CASSSGTGGTNEQFF. The DNA for the CDR3 is TGTGCCAGCAGCTCCGGCACAGGGGGAACGAATGAGCAGTTCTTC. The whole variable domain, filled in from reference TRBV7-6 and TRBJ2-1, reads GAGVSQSPRYKVTKRGQDVALRCDPISGHVSLYWYRQALGQGPEFLTYFNYEAQQDKSGLPNDRFSAERPEGSISTLTIQRTEQRDSAMYRCASSSGTGGTNEQFFGPGTRLTVL.

The chain joins TRBV6-6 to TRBJ1-1, with a possible D match to TRBD1 (5 bases). The CDR3 is 15 residues long. CDR1 is MNHNY, CDR2 SVGAGI, per germline (reference sequence). V was clipped by 5 bases and J by 0 bases, with 13 bases between them. CDR3: CASSGQTDMNTEAFF. CDR3 nucleotide sequence: TGTGCCAGCAGTGGCCAGACAGACATGAACACTGAAGCTTTCTTT.

This clonotype has only a few counts. The rearrangement links TRBV20-1 to TRBJ2-1; 8 nucleotides align to TRBD2. The CDR3 consists of 16 residues. V lost 0 bases and J lost 0; bases outside the gene matches: 4. Germline CDR1 is DFQATT and CDR2 is SNEGSKA (reference sequence). CDR3 DNA sequence: TGCAGTGCTAGAGAGCCGGGACTAGGCTCCTACAATGAGCAGTTCTTC. This codes for CSAREPGLGSYNEQFF.

This clonotype was detected only once. The chain carries TRBV5-4 and TRBJ1-2; the match to TRBD1 covers 9 bases. This CDR3 has 16 amino acids. The V and J ends lost 7 bases and 2 bases, in that order; junction bases with no gene match: 12. Germline CDR1 SGHNT, CDR2 YYREEE (reference sequence). CDR3 DNA: TGTGCCAGCCGCTATTCCCGGGACAGGGAGAACTATGGCTACACCTTC. Residues: CASRYSRDRENYGYTF.

V and J are TRBV27 and TRBJ2-1; possibly TRBD2 for D (7 bases). V dropped 6 bases and J dropped 7 bases, with 16 bases sitting between them. CDR1 and CDR2 (germline): MNHEY, SMNVEV (reference sequence). The CDR3 totals 14 residues. This chain's CDR3 is CASSRGGGGNEQFF. The CDR3 DNA follows: TGTGCCAGCAGCCGAGGGGGGGGTGGGAATGAGCAGTTCTTC.

The genes are TRBV4-3 and TRBJ2-2, with 10 bases aligning to TRBD2. The CDR3 totals 21 residues. V was clipped by 0 bases and J by 3 bases; unmatched bases: 16. Germline-derived CDR1 and CDR2 are LGHNA and YSLEER. The CDR3 DNA reads TGCGCCAGCAGCCAAGAGGGTGGAAATTTTGTAGCGGGGGGCTACACCGGGGAGCTGTTTTTT. Translated: CASSQEGGNFVAGGYTGELFF.

This chain links TRBV6-1 with TRBJ2-7, with 9 bases aligning to TRBD1. Trimming removed 10 bases from V and 1 base from J; junction bases left unmatched: 5. There are 13 residues in the CDR3. Germline CDR1 is MNHNS and CDR2 is SASEGT. As DNA, the CDR3 is TGTGCCACAGAGACAGGGGGATCCTACGAGCAGTACGTC. Amino acids: CATETGGSYEQYV.

This rearrangement joins TRBV18 to TRBJ2-3, with 7 bases identical to TRBD1. Trimming at V came to 0 bases and at J to 1 base, leaving 7 bases not matched to a gene. This CDR3 has 17 residues. The germline gives CDR1 KGHSH, CDR2 LQKENI. The CDR3: CASSPPGRGTGTDTQYF. The CDR3 DNA follows: TGTGCCAGCTCACCACCGGGCAGGGGGACCGGCACAGATACGCAGTATTTT.

The V call is TRBV12-3 or TRBV12-4, the J call TRBJ2-5; D gene uncertain. V dropped 1 base and J dropped 5 bases, with 11 bases sitting between them. This CDR3 has 14 residues. DNA for the CDR3: TGTGCCAGCAGTTTAGGTGTGGGGTGGGAGACCCAGTACTTC. Amino acid sequence: CASSLGVGWETQYF.

The chain carries TRBV2 and TRBJ2-6, with D perhaps given as TRBD1 or TRBD2 (5 bases each). This CDR3 contains 14 residues. Germline CDR1 is SNHLY and CDR2 is FYNNEI. Trimming removed 11 bases at V and 0 bases at J, with 11 bases between. The CDR3 sequence is CAWGPRSGANVLTF. The DNA of the CDR3 is TGTGCCTGGGGACCGCGCTCTGGGGCCAACGTCCTGACTTTC.

The chain joins TRBV7-2 to TRBJ1-5; the D is unclear. The CDR3 is made up of 10 amino acids. Germline loops: CDR1 SGHTA, CDR2 FQGNSA. With 10 bases removed from V and 6 bases from J, the gap between germline ends came to 7 bases. The CDR3 DNA reads as TGTGCCACACTGAGTCAGCCCCAGCATTTT. Its translation: CATLSQPQHF.

This clonotype was counted a few times. CDR3 loop: CASSYLPVTGPNTGELFF. Here the CDR3 DNA reads TGTGCCAGCAGTTACCTTCCGGTGACAGGGCCGAACACCGGGGAGCTGTTTTTT. The genes are TRBV6-2 or TRBV6-3 and TRBJ2-2; 7 positions match TRBD1. This CDR3 comprises 18 residues. Germline CDR1 is MNHEY and CDR2 is SVGEGT. With V trimmed by 2 bases and J by 0 bases, 9 bases remained unmatched.

This clonotype was seen a few times. This chain uses TRBV27 with TRBJ1-4, with unresolved D. Germline CDR1 reads MNHEY; CDR2 reads SMNVEV (reference sequence). The CDR3 spans 15 residues. V lost 5 bases, J lost 4 bases, and 14 bases lay in between. The CDR3 protein is CASSPREGRNEKLFF. DNA for the CDR3: TGTGCCAGCAGTCCGCGAGAAGGGCGTAATGAAAAACTGTTTTTT.

The chain is built from TRBV7-9 and TRBJ2-1; no reliable D call. V was trimmed by 0 bases and J by 9 bases, leaving 9 bases between them. This CDR3 contains 13 residues. In germline, CDR1 is SEHNR, CDR2 FQNEAQ (reference sequence). The CDR3 here is CASSLAIGAEQFF. DNA of the CDR3: TGTGCCAGCAGCTTAGCTATCGGTGCTGAGCAGTTCTTC. Full variable domain (missing parts from reference TRBV7-9 and TRBJ2-1): DTGVSQNPRHKITKRGQNVTFRCDPISEHNRLYWYRQTLGQGPEFLTYFQNEAQLEKSRLLSDRFSAERPKGSFSTLEIQRTEQGDSAMYLCASSLAIGAEQFFGPGTRLTVL.

The chain carries TRBV5-6 and TRBJ1-5, with 10 nucleotides matching TRBD1. CDR1 is SGHDT and CDR2 is YYEEEE in the germline V gene. Trimming took 4 bases from V and 6 from J; bases not matched to a gene: 1. The CDR3 is made up of 13 amino acids. CDR3 coding DNA: TGTGCCAGCAGCGGGACAGGGGCTCAGCCCCAGCATTTT. This sequence encodes CASSGTGAQPQHF.

The chain carries TRBV6-8 and TRBJ1-1, with D possibly TRBD1 on 6 matching bases. Trimming pared 1 base from V and 7 bases from J, leaving 7 bases between. Germline V gene lookup returns CDR1 MNHGY and CDR2 SAAAGT. The CDR3 consists of 12 residues. The CDR3 DNA sequence: TGTGCCAGCAGTTACTTACAGGGTGAAGCTTTCTTT. It codes for CASSYLQGEAFF.